This T cell receptor beta chain was identified during a study of CD8 T cells in Susac syndrome. Study details: There were about 6 sequenced Susac syndrome patients with active disease and eight or nine in remission. Blood was drawn from Susac syndrome patients while they were therapy-naive, on corticosteroids, or on intravenous immunoglobulin alone.

Reverse transcription of roughly 0.45 to 1 ug RNA used random hexamers. TCRdb re-derived calls from the immunoSEQ multiplex PCR reads in MiXCR, one entry per CDR3 protein. The sample lists about 140,000 distinct CDR3 sequences; just under 95% were seen once. The CDR3 consists of 17 residues. The germline V gene has CDR1 SGHDN and CDR2 FVKESK. Between the trimmed V and J ends, which lost 1 base and 2 bases, there was a span of 18 bases. The clonotype comes from a human donor with Susac syndrome. Sequencing used CD4+ T cells from PBMCs. V gene TRBV14 combines with J gene TRBJ2-7; D might be TRBD1 (6 bases). The CDR3 reads CASSQGGLRDITYEQYF. The CDR3 coding sequence is TGTGCCAGCAGCCAAGGGGGTCTCCGGGACATAACCTACGAGCAGTACTTC.